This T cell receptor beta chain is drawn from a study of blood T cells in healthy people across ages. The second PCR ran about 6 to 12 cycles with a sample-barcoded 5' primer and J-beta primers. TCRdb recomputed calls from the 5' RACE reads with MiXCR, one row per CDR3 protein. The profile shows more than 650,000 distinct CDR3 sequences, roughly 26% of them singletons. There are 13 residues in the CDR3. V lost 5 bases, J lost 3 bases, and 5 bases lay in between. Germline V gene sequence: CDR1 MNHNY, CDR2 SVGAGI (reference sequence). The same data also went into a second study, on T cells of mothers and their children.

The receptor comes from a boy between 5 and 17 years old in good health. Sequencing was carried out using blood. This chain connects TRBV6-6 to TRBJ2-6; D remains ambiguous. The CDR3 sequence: CASSGGGANVLTF. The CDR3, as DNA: TGTGCCAGCAGTGGCGGTGGGGCCAACGTCCTGACTTTC.